The 26 T cell receptor beta chains listed next were all sequenced from one sample in a study of cytomegalovirus exposure and HLA in healthy donors. The study ran its PCR with 60 Vbeta and 13 Jbeta primers. Assay: immunoSEQ multiplex PCR; the TCRdb copy retains only in-frame clones and omits some. Here the sample spans about 190,000 clones, approximately 75% being singletons. Sequenced material: PBMCs. Source of these receptors: a man aged 30 to 45 in good health and CMV-seropositive.

The CDR3 DNA follows: TGTGCCATCAGTCGCTCGACAGGAGACACCGGGGAGCTGTTTTTT. Its protein is CAISRSTGDTGELFF. The chain couples TRBV10-3 to TRBJ2-2; tentatively, D is TRBD1 (6 bases). Germline loops: CDR1 ENHRY, CDR2 SYGVKD. V lost 5 bases to trimming and J lost 3 bases, with 13 bases between them. The CDR3 length is 15 residues.

This clone was seen a few times. The gene calls are TRBV10-3 and TRBJ2-1, with D unresolved. V dropped 3 bases and J dropped 9 bases, with 6 bases sitting between them. The length of the CDR3 is 11 residues. Germline-derived CDR1 and CDR2 are ENHRY and SYGVKD. Here the CDR3 reads CAISDAGEQFF. CDR3 bases: TGTGCCATCAGTGATGCAGGTGAGCAGTTCTTC.

This clone was recorded only once. The gene calls are TRBV6-5 and TRBJ2-1, with a possible D match to TRBD1 (6 bases). The germline CDR1 and CDR2 sequences are MNHEY and SVGAGI. Trimming took off 0 bases at V and 5 bases at J, with 11 bases between the two ends. The length of the CDR3 is 15 residues. The CDR3 loop is CASSYSRGINNEQFF. CDR3 sequence (DNA): TGTGCCAGCAGTTACTCGAGGGGGATAAACAATGAGCAGTTCTTC.

The rearrangement uses TRBV9 and TRBJ1-1; D may be TRBD1 (6 bases). V was clipped by 0 bases and J by 5 bases, with 17 bases between them. Germline V gene sequence: CDR1 SGDLS, CDR2 YYNGEE. The CDR3 consists of 16 residues. The CDR3 coding sequence is TGTGCCAGCAGCGTAGCACGGGACAAGGATGGGACTGAAGCTTTCTTT. It codes for CASSVARDKDGTEAFF.

A few counts support this clone. This sequence joins TRBV7-9 and TRBJ1-5; D not certain. CDR1 SEHNR and CDR2 FQNEAQ come from the germline V gene (reference sequence). V was shortened by 8 bases and J by 1 base, with 12 bases between the two germline ends. The CDR3 sequence is 14 residues long. CDR3 residues: CASGTGGSNQPQHF. The CDR3, as DNA: TGTGCCAGCGGCACGGGCGGGAGCAATCAGCCCCAGCATTTT.

This clone occurred a few times. This chain connects TRBV7-9 to TRBJ2-1; TRBD2 aligns across 9 bases. The CDR3 covers 14 residues. The junction had 3 bases not matched to a gene; V was cut back by 3 bases and J by 6 bases. Per germline, CDR1 SEHNR and CDR2 FQNEAQ (reference sequence). This chain's CDR3 is CASSFLRGGNEQFF. CDR3 coding DNA: TGTGCCAGCAGCTTCTTGCGGGGGGGCAATGAGCAGTTCTTC.

The J gene is TRBJ2-7, the V gene TRBV25-1; TRBD2 aligns across 12 bases. Trimming cost V 6 bases and J 3 bases; bases outside gene matches: 6. This CDR3 is built from 15 residues. The germline V gene has CDR1 MGHDK and CDR2 SYGVNS. In nucleotides, the CDR3 is TGTGCCAGCAGGGGAGGGACTAGCGGGTTCTACGAGCAGTACTTC. It encodes CASRGGTSGFYEQYF.

The chain couples TRBV30 to TRBJ1-6; 8 nucleotides match TRBD1. This CDR3 contains 16 residues. The V gene's germline CDR1 is GTSNPN and CDR2 SVGIG (reference sequence). Germline trimming cut 7 bases from V and 7 bases from J; bases unmatched to any gene: 15. The CDR3 sequence: CASPFLGQASNSPLHF. The CDR3, as DNA: TGTGCCTCTCCCTTTCTGGGACAGGCCTCAAATTCACCCCTCCACTTT.

This rearrangement joins TRBV19 to TRBJ2-7, with TRBD2 matching 9 bases. V shed 6 bases, J shed 2 bases, and the junction held 8 bases outside the gene matches. Per germline, CDR1 LNHDA and CDR2 SQIVND (reference sequence). This CDR3 has 15 residues. The DNA for the CDR3 is TGTGCCAGTAGAGTTGGTAGCGGGGGTACCTACGAGCAGTACTTC. It encodes CASRVGSGGTYEQYF.

This clone has only a few counts. This rearrangement joins TRBV7-6 to TRBJ2-1; 7 positions match TRBD1. This CDR3 has 12 amino acids. Germline V gene sequence: CDR1 SGHVS, CDR2 FNYEAQ. Germline trimming cut 5 bases from V and 10 bases from J; bases unmatched to any gene: 5. CDR3 amino acids: CASSARDSEQFF. CDR3 DNA: TGTGCCAGCAGCGCCCGGGACAGCGAGCAGTTCTTC. Drawing the rest from reference TRBV7-6 and TRBJ2-1, the complete variable domain is GAGVSQSPRYKVTKRGQDVALRCDPISGHVSLYWYRQALGQGPEFLTYFNYEAQQDKSGLPNDRFSAERPEGSISTLTIQRTEQRDSAMYRCASSARDSEQFFGPGTRLTVL.

This chain joins TRBV28 and TRBJ1-2; D ambiguous. Trimming stripped 6 bases from V and 4 bases from J, with 15 bases between. CDR3 length equals 14 residues. CDR1 is MDHEN and CDR2 is SYDVKM in the germline V gene. The CDR3 DNA follows: TGTGCCAGCAGCCTCGGCGACCGAGGCTATGGCTACACCTTC. This gives the protein CASSLGDRGYGYTF.

This clone turned up a few times. The chain joins TRBV5-4 to TRBJ2-7; D unclear. Germline CDR1 SGHNT, CDR2 YYREEE (reference sequence). The CDR3 length is 13 residues. The ends were cut back, 4 bases at V and 4 bases at J, with 12 bases in the middle. DNA for the CDR3: TGTGCCAGCAGCCTCCCGAACGGTTACGAGCAGTACTTC. Its protein is CASSLPNGYEQYF.

CDR3 amino acids: CASSKSWTPGNTIYF. The CDR3 region has the DNA TGTGCCAGCTCGAAAAGCTGGACACCTGGAAACACCATATATTTT. The rearrangement links TRBV6-5 to TRBJ1-3, with D maybe TRBD1 (5 bases). The CDR3 consists of 15 residues. The germline V gene encodes CDR1 MNHEY and CDR2 SVGAGI. Trimming took off 8 bases at V and 2 bases at J, with 16 bases between the two ends.

The chain couples TRBV5-4 to TRBJ2-5; 10 bases match TRBD2. Germline V CDR1 and CDR2: SGHNT, YYREEE (reference sequence). The CDR3 totals 17 residues. The junction had 9 bases not matched to a gene; V was cut back by 0 bases and J by 4 bases. The CDR3, as DNA: TGTGCCAGCAGCTTGGCCGGTGCTAGCGGGGGTGTAGAGACCCAGTACTTC. Protein sequence: CASSLAGASGGVETQYF.

This clone was recorded once. This chain joins TRBV6-5 and TRBJ1-2, with 8 bases matching TRBD1. The CDR3 is 16 residues long. With V trimmed by 3 bases and J by 1 base, 7 bases remained unmatched. Germline CDR1 and CDR2: MNHEY and SVGAGI. The CDR3 DNA reads as TGTGCCAGCAGTTATTCTTCGACAGGGGTTAACTATGGCTACACCTTC. Its protein is CASSYSSTGVNYGYTF.

The gene calls are TRBV6-1 and TRBJ1-5, with no clear D. Between the trimmed V and J ends, which lost 2 bases and 7 bases, there was a span of 9 bases. This CDR3 contains 13 residues. Germline CDR1 MNHNS, CDR2 SASEGT. This CDR3 reads CASSESQTQPQHF. As DNA, the CDR3 is TGTGCCAGCAGTGAATCCCAGACACAGCCCCAGCATTTT.

The chain links TRBV11-3 to TRBJ1-2; 7 positions agree with TRBD1. J lost 8 bases, V lost 2 bases, and 17 bases had no gene match. The CDR3 is 17 amino acids. Germline-derived CDR1 and CDR2 are SGHNT and YENEEA. The CDR3 region is CASSLFRPNRGVEGYTF. The CDR3 DNA sequence: TGTGCCAGCAGCTTATTCCGCCCAAACAGGGGAGTGGAAGGCTACACCTTC.

This rearrangement joins TRBV30 to TRBJ1-6; D unclear. V lost 3 bases and J 5 bases, leaving 20 bases between the germline ends. This CDR3 spans 17 amino acids. The germline V gene has CDR1 GTSNPN and CDR2 SVGIG (reference sequence). The CDR3 loop reads CAWRRYPPALNNSPLHF. CDR3 DNA: TGTGCCTGGAGGCGATACCCCCCCGCCCTAAATAATTCACCCCTCCACTTT.

The rearrangement joins TRBV2 to TRBJ2-3, with TRBD2 matching 7 bases. The CDR3 sequence is 14 residues long. V trimming: 5 bases; J trimming: 6 bases; junction bases outside the gene matches: 8. Germline V CDR1 and CDR2: SNHLY, FYNNEI. CDR3 sequence reads: CASSLDWEGDTQYF. As DNA, the CDR3 is TGTGCCAGCAGTCTGGACTGGGAGGGGGATACGCAGTATTTT.

V is TRBV7-2 and J is TRBJ2-1; TRBD2 agrees at 15 bases. Germline CDR1 is SGHTA and CDR2 is FQGNSA. V was pared by 4 bases and J by 14 bases, with 6 bases of the junction left unmatched. The CDR3 consists of 14 residues. The CDR3 is CASSSDGTSGRKFF. The CDR3 region has the DNA TGTGCCAGCAGCTCCGACGGGACTAGCGGGAGGAAGTTCTTC.

V and J are TRBV6-5 and TRBJ2-7; the D gene is possibly TRBD1 (5 bases). The ends were cut back, 0 bases at V and 4 bases at J, with 13 bases in the middle. The CDR3 runs to 15 residues. In germline, CDR1 is MNHEY, CDR2 SVGAGI. CDR3 bases: TGTGCCAGCAGTTACTCAGTGGGGCTTGGGTACGAGCAGTACTTC. This translates into CASSYSVGLGYEQYF.

The chain employs TRBV4-2 and TRBJ2-1; 9 bases map to TRBD1. This CDR3 is built from 18 residues. CDR1 is LGHNA, CDR2 YNFKEQ, per germline. V lost 1 base and J lost 5; bases outside the gene matches: 12. The CDR3 is CASSQGPQGAGPDNEQFF. CDR3 sequence (DNA): TGTGCCAGCAGCCAAGGGCCACAGGGGGCGGGACCTGACAATGAGCAGTTCTTC.

The chain couples TRBV30 to TRBJ1-5, with TRBD1 identical over 7 bases. V was pared by 4 bases and J by 7 bases, with 7 bases of the junction left unmatched. The CDR3 has 13 residues. CDR1 and CDR2 (germline): GTSNPN, SVGIG (reference sequence). This chain's CDR3 is CAWTPPGGQPQHF. The CDR3 DNA is TGTGCCTGGACCCCACCAGGGGGACAGCCCCAGCATTTT.

This sequence joins TRBV6-1 and TRBJ1-5, with 7 bases aligning to TRBD1. Germline assignment: CDR1 MNHNS and CDR2 SASEGT. This CDR3 contains 15 residues. V lost 5 bases to trimming and J lost 0 bases; unmatched junction nucleotides: 4. The CDR3 loop reads CASSTGEYSNQPQHF. The CDR3 DNA sequence: TGTGCCAGCAGTACAGGGGAGTATAGCAATCAGCCCCAGCATTTT.

Remarks on this clone: Its ends do not fully match the called genes, so a read error is possible. This sequence joins TRBV7-9 and TRBJ2-1; 7 positions match TRBD2. Germline CDR1 reads SEHNR; CDR2 reads FQNEAQ (reference sequence). CDR3 size: 16 residues. The CDR3 nucleotides read TGTTCCAGCAGCTGGGATCTAGCGGAGGGCGGTACTGAGCAGTTCTTC. Its protein product is CSSSWDLAEGGTEQFF.

This clone occurred a few times. The rearrangement joins TRBV5-1 to TRBJ2-7; D is possibly TRBD1 (5 bases). Germline lookup yields CDR1 SGHRS and CDR2 YFSETQ. The germline V and J ends were trimmed by 4 bases and 8 bases, with 19 bases remaining between them. The CDR3 totals 14 residues. CDR3 sequence reads: CASSPLGQGNQQYF. The CDR3 nucleotides are TGCGCCAGCAGCCCCTTGGGGCAGGGTAACCAGCAGTACTTC.